This T cell receptor beta chain was sequenced during a study of T cell responses to AZD1222 COVID-19 vaccine. Overall study findings and caveats: It was only a handful of AZD1222 recipients who were seropositive at baseline. All repertoire sampling was performed exclusively after the peak T cell response.

As for this clone: Its specificity is unknown.

V lost 3 bases and J lost 4, with 18 bases in between. Germline lookup yields CDR1 MNHEY and CDR2 SMNVEV (reference sequence). The CDR3 is 16 amino acids. Sequencing was performed with immunoSEQ multiplex PCR; in TCRdb, only in-frame clones are kept and a portion is missing. The top ten clones hold under 4.5% of a sample with roughly 150,000 clones, around 90% of them seen once. This TCR came from an adult in good health. The input for sequencing was peripheral blood, taken on day 0 of AZD1222 vaccination. The chain recombines TRBV27 with TRBJ1-2, with a tentative D call TRBD1 (5 bases). CDR3 region: CASSFIGGSGVYGYTF. DNA of the CDR3: TGTGCCAGCAGTTTTATTGGGGGGAGTGGCGTCTATGGCTACACCTTC.